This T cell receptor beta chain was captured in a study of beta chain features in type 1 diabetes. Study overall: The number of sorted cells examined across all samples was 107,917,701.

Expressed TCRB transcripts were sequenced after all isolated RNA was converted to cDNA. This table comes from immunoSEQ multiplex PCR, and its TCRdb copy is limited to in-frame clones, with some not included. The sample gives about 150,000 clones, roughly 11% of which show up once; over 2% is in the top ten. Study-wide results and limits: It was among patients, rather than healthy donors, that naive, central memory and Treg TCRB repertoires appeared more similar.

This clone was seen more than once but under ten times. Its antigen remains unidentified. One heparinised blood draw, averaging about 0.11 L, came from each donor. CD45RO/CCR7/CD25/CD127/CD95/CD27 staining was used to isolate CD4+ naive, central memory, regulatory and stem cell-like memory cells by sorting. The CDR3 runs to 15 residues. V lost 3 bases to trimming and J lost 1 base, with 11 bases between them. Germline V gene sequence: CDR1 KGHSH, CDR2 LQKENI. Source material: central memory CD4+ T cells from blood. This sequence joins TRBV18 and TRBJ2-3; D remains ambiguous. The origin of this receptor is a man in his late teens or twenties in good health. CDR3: CASSPSVAGTDTQYF. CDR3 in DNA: TGTGCCAGCTCACCGAGTGTAGCTGGCACAGATACGCAGTATTTT.